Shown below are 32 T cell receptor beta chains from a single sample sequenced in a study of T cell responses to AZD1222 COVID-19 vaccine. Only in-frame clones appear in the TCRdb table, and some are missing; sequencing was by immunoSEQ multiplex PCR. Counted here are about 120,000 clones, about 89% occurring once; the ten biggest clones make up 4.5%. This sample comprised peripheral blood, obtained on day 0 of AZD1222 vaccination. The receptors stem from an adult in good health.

The CDR3 nucleotides read TGTGCCAGCAGCCTCGACGGACGGTTGTTCACTGAAGCTTTCTTT. Protein sequence: CASSLDGRLFTEAFF. This rearrangement joins TRBV7-2 to TRBJ1-1, with no clear D. This CDR3 is 15 amino acids long. Germline V gives CDR1 SGHTA, CDR2 FQGNSA. Trimming removed 5 bases from V and 4 bases from J, with 17 bases in between.

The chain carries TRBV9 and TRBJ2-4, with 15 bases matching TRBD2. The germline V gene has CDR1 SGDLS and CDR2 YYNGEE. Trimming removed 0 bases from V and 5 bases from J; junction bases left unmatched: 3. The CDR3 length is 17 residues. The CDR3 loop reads CASSVGTSGGAQNIQYF. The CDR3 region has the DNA TGTGCCAGCAGCGTAGGGACTAGCGGGGGGGCCCAAAACATTCAGTACTTC. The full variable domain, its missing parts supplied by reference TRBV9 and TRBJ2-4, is DSGVTQTPKHLITATGQRVTLRCSPRSGDLSVYWYQQSLDQGLQFLIQYYNGEERAKGNILERFSAQQFPDLHSELNLSSLELGDSALYFCASSVGTSGGAQNIQYFGAGTRLSVL.

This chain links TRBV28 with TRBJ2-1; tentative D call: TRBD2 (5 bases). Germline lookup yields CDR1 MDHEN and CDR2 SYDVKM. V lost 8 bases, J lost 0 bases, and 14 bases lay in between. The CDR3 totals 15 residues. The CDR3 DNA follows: TGTGCCAGCTATTACGGAGGAGGCTCCTACAATGAGCAGTTCTTC. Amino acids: CASYYGGGSYNEQFF.

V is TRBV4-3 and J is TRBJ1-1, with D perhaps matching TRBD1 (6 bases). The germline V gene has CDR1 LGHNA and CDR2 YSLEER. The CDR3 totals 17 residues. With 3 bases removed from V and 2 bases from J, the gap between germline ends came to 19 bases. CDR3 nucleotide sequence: TGCGCCAGCAGCCAGGGAGGCCAGGGGTGGGTAAACACTGAAGCTTTCTTT. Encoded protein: CASSQGGQGWVNTEAFF.

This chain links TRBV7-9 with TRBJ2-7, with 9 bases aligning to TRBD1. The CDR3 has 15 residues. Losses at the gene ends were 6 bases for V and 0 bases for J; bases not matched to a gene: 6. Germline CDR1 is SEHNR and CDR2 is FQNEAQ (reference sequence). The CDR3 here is CASSKGQGVSYEQYF. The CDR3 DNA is TGTGCCAGCAGTAAGGGACAGGGAGTCTCCTACGAGCAGTACTTC.

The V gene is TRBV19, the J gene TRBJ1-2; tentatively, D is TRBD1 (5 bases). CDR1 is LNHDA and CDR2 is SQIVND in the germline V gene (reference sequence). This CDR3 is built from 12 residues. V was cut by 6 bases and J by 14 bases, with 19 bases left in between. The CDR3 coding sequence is TGTGCCAGTAGATTGAGCAGGGCGTCTCAGACCTTC. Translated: CASRLSRASQTF.

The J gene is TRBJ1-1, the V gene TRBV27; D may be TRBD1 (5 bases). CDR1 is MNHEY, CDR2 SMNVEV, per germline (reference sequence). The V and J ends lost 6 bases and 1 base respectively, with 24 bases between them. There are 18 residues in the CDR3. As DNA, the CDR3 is TGTGCCAGCAGCCCCCCCCGGACATTAAGGTTCCCGAACACTGAAGCTTTCTTT. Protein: CASSPPRTLRFPNTEAFF.

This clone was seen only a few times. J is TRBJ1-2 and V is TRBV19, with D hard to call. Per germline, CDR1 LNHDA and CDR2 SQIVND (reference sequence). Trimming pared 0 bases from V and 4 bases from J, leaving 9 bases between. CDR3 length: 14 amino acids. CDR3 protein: CASSIDLNSYGYTF. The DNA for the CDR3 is TGTGCCAGTAGTATAGATCTCAACAGCTATGGCTACACCTTC.

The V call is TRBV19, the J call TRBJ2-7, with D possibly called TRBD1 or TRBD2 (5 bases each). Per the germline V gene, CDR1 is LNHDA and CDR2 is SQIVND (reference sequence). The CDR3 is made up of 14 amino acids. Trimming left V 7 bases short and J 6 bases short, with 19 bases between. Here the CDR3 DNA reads TGTGCCAGTACCCCTCTGGGACGAGTCGGCGAGCAGTACTTC. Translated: CASTPLGRVGEQYF.

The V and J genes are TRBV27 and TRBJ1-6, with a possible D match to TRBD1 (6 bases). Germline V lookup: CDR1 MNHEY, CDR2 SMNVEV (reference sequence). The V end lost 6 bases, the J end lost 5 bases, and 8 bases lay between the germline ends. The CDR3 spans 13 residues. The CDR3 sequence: CASRDRNNSPLHF. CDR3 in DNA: TGTGCCAGCAGGGACAGAAATAATTCACCCCTCCACTTT.

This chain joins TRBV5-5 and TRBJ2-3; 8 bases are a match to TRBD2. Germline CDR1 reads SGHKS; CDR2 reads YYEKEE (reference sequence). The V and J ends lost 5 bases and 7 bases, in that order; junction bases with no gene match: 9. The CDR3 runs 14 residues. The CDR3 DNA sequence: TGTGCCAGCAGATCCGGGACTAGTAAGAATACGCAGTATTTT. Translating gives CASRSGTSKNTQYF.

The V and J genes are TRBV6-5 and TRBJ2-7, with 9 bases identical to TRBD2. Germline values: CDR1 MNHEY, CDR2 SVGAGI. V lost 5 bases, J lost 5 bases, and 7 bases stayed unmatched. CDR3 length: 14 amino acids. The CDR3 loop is CASSRGGAGDEQYF. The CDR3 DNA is TGTGCCAGCAGTCGCGGGGGGGCCGGGGACGAGCAGTACTTC.

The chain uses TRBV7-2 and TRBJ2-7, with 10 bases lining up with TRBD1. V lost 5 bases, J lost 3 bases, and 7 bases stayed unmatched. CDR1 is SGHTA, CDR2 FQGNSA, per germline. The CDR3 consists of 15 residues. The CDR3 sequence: CASSPGQGSFYEQYF. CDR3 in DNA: TGTGCCAGCAGCCCGGGACAGGGGAGTTTCTACGAGCAGTACTTC.

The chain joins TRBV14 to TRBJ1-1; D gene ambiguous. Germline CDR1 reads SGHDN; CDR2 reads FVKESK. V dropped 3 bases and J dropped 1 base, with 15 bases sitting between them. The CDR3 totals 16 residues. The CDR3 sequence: CASSHLSGLPNTEAFF. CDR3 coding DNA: TGTGCCAGCAGCCATTTATCAGGTCTCCCGAACACTGAAGCTTTCTTT.

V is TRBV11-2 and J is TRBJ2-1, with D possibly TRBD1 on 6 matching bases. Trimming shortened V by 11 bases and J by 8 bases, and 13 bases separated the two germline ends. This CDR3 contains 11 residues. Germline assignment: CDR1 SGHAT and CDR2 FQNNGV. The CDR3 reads CAGGRGHEQFF. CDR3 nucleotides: TGTGCCGGGGGCCGGGGCCATGAGCAGTTCTTC.

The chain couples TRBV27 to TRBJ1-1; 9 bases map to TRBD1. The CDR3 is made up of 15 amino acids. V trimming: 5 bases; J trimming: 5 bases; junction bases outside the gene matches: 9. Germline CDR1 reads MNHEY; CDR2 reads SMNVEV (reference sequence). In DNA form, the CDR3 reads TGTGCCAGCAGTCCGATGAGACAGGGGGGAACTGAAGCTTTCTTT. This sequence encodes CASSPMRQGGTEAFF.

The CDR3 here is CASSGDSQYGYTF. The CDR3 DNA follows: TGTGCCAGCAGTGGAGACAGCCAGTATGGCTACACCTTC. The chain recombines TRBV2 with TRBJ1-2; a possible D gene is TRBD1 (5 bases). Germline CDR1 reads SNHLY; CDR2 reads FYNNEI. The CDR3 extends over 13 amino acids. Trimming pared 4 bases from V and 5 bases from J, leaving 11 bases between.

The CDR3 nucleotides are TGTGCCAGCAGCTTCAACAGCTATGGCTACACCTTC. Its translation: CASSFNSYGYTF. V usage is TRBV7-9 and J usage is TRBJ1-2; D unresolved. Germline CDR1 SEHNR, CDR2 FQNEAQ (reference sequence). The V gene lost 3 bases and the J gene lost 4 bases, with 6 bases spanning the gap. CDR3 length equals 12 residues.

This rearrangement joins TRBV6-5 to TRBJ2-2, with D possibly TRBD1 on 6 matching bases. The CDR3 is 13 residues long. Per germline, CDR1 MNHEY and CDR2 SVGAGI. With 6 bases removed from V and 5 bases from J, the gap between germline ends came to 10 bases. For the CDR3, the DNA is TGTGCCAGCAGACAACAGGGTACCGGGGAGCTGTTTTTT. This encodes CASRQQGTGELFF.

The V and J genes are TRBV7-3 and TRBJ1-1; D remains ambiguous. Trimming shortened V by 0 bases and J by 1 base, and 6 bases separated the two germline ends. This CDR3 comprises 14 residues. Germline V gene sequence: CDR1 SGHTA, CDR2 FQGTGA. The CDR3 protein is CASSLTHGNTEAFF. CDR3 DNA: TGTGCCAGCAGCTTAACCCATGGGAACACTGAAGCTTTCTTT.

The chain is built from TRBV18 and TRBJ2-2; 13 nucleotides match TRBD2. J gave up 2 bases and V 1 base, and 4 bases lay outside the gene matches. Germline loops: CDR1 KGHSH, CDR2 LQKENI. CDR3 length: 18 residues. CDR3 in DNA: TGTGCCAGCTCACCACTTGGGACTAGCGGGACCAACACCGGGGAGCTGTTTTTT. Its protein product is CASSPLGTSGTNTGELFF.

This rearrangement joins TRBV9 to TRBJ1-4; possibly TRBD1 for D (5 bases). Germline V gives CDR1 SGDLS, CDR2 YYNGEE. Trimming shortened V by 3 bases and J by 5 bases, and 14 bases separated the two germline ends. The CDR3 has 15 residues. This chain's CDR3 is CASSARGGLNEKLFF. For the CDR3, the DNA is TGTGCCAGCAGCGCCCGGGGGGGTTTAAATGAAAAACTGTTTTTT.

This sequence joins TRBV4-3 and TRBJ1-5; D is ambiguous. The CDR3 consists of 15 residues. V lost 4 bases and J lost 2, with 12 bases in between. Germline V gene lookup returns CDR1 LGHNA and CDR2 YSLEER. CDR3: CASSPTVAGNQPQHF. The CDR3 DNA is TGCGCCAGCAGCCCGACTGTGGCGGGCAATCAGCCCCAGCATTTT.

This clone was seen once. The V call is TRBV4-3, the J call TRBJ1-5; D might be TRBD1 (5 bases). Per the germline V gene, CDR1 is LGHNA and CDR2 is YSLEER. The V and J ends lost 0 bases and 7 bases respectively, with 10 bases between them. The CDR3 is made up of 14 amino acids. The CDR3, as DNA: TGCGCCAGCAGCCAAGACTTATGGGGCCAGCCCCAGCATTTT. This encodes CASSQDLWGQPQHF.

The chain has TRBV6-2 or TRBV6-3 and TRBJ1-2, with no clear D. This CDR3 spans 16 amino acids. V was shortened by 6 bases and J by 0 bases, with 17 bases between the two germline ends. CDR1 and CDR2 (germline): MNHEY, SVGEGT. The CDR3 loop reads CASSSQIGRSNYGYTF. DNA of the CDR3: TGTGCCAGCAGCTCCCAAATTGGGAGATCTAACTATGGCTACACCTTC.

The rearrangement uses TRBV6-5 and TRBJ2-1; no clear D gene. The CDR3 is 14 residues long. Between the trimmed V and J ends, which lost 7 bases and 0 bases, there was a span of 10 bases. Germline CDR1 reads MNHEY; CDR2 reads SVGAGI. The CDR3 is CASTLTGSYNEQFF. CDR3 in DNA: TGTGCCAGCACCTTGACTGGCTCCTACAATGAGCAGTTCTTC.

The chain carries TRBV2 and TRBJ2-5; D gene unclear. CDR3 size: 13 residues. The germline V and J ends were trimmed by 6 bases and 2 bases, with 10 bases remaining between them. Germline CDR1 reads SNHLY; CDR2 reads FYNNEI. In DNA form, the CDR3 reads TGTGCCAGCAGCCTGACACTTCAAGAGACCCAGTACTTC. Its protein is CASSLTLQETQYF.

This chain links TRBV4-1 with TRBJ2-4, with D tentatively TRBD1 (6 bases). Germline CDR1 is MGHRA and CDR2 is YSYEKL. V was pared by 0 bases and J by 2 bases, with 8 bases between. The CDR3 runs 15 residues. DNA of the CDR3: TGCGCCAGCAGCCAAGAAGGGGGAACCAAAAACATTCAGTACTTC. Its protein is CASSQEGGTKNIQYF.

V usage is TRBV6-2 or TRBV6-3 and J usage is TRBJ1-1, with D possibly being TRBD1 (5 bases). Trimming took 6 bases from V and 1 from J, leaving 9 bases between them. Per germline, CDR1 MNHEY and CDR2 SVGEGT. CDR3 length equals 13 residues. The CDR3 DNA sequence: TGTGCCAGCAGCCCCAGGGAGAACACTGAAGCTTTCTTT. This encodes CASSPRENTEAFF.

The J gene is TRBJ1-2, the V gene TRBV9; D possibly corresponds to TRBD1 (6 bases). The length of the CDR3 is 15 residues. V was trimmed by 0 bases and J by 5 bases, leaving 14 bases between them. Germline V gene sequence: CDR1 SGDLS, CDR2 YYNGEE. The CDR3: CASSVGSRGDYGYTF. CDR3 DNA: TGTGCCAGCAGCGTAGGGTCCAGGGGCGATTATGGCTACACCTTC.

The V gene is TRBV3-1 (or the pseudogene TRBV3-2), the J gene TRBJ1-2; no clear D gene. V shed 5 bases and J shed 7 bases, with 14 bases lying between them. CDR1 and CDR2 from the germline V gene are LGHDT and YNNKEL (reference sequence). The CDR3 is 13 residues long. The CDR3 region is CASSETWRSGYTF. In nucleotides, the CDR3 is TGTGCCAGCAGCGAAACCTGGCGATCTGGCTACACCTTC.

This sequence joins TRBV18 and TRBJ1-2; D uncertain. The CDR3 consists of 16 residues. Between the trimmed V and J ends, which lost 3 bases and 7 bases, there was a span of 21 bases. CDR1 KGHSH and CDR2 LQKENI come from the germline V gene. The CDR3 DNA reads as TGTGCCAGCTCACCCTCGACGTTGGCAGGCGAGGCTGGCTACACCTTC. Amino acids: CASSPSTLAGEAGYTF.